This T cell receptor (beta chain) was recorded in a study of blood T cell repertoires in COVID-19 (dated by TCRdb to the early 2020s). In the study overall: ImmuneRACE Cohort 3 recovered participants were defined by two consecutive negative NP/OP PCR tests, healthcare professional clearance, or symptom resolution. HLA class I and class II types, where available, came from metadata supplied by the sample provider rather than from assay-based typing. The repertoires were released in a freely available public database intended as a resource for research on the immune response to SARS-CoV-2. Deeply sampled blood TCRbeta repertoires from subjects exposed to, actively infected with, or recovered from COVID-19 were included in the dataset. The sample metadata nearly always contained a de-identified subject ID, COVID-19 status, age in years and sex. Collaborator samples came from the United States, Italy and Spain and covered acute and convalescent phases of COVID-19. The samples were drawn from two sources: the first 160 participants of the ongoing ImmuneRACE study, and 1,254 subjects contributed by 6 global collaborators. The prospective study material was composed of cDNA or gDNA derived from T cells, B-cell-depleted T cells, or PBMCs. The paper as a whole reports these results and caveats: How much clinical and demographic metadata was included differed by source and by participant, and the metadata was provided uncurated.

TCRbeta CDR3 regions were amplified from genomic DNA by means of the immunoSEQ Assay, a bias-controlled multiplex PCR. Per the source publication's procedure: Nucleated cell counts per sample were estimated from amplification of reference gene primers within the assay. To quantify the absolute abundance of each unique TCRbeta CDR3 rearrangement, sequence reads were collapsed and filtered. For each sample, productive Simpson clonality was calculated by taking the square root of Simpson's diversity index across productive rearrangements. TCRdb's version of the immuneACCESS table is confined to in-frame rearrangements and falls short of the full clone set. An unresolved V gene accounts for under half of the shortfall where checked; the remainder is of unknown origin. V and J calls and clone size are as listed in that table; D and trimming were resolved from the DNA. This sample has more than 200,000 clones in its table, and roughly 91% of those were observed once. Around 7% of the sample belongs to the ten largest clones.

The germline V gene (reference sequence) specifies LNHDA as CDR1 and SQIVND as CDR2. Relative to germline, V is 4 bases shorter and J is 0 bases shorter, with 16 bases between their ends. From its cysteine to its phenylalanine, the CDR3 spans 17 amino acids. Only the CDR3 part of the read is kept: 51 bases, read in frame from the first base. Participants in the prospective study were aged about 18 to 90 years, lived in 24 United States geographic areas, and enrolled through a virtual design. In the prospective study, cohorts were assigned on the basis of participant-reported clinical history obtained from a screening survey and a study questionnaire. In the prospective study, whole blood, serum and a nasopharyngeal or oropharyngeal swab were collected from each participant by mobile phlebotomists. Over an approximately 2-month period, participants in the prospective study had the option of providing additional blood draws and questionnaires. Before DNA extraction, prospective study blood samples were shipped either frozen or at room temperature.

On this clone itself: This clone's antigen is unknown. No base quality values were provided; no much bigger clone lies one nucleotide off.

This chain is built from TRBV19 and TRBJ1-5, with no D gene named confidently. The sequencing sample was made of PBMCs or T cells enriched from blood (not recorded which). The TCR was taken from a man under 40 in a cohort exposed to, infected with or recovered from COVID-19 (not recorded which). CDR3 region: CASSSPRGLHSNQPQHF. The sequenced DNA: TGTGCCAGTAGTAGTCCCCGAGGGTTACATAGCAATCAGCCCCAGCATTTT.